These T cell receptor beta chains were read from a single sample in a study of CD8 T cells in Susac syndrome. TCRdb redid the calling of the immunoSEQ multiplex PCR reads with MiXCR, one entry per CDR3 protein. This table holds about 160,000 distinct CDR3 sequences, less than 95% found once. Material for sequencing was CD4+ T cells from PBMCs. The receptors stem from a human donor with multiple sclerosis. Each CDR3 is given with its conserved first and last residue. The order of the fields is CDR3 DNA, CDR3 protein, J gene, V gene, D gene, clone size. D genes are given only for firm matches. Not every row has a clone size; where given, it reads once, few, many or a size class.

cdr3_nt: TGTGCCAGCAGTCCCGGACTTAACTATGGCTACACCTTC
cdr3_aa: CASSPGLNYGYTF
j_call: TRBJ1-2
v_call: TRBV6-6
d_call: -
clone_size: -

cdr3_nt: TGTGCCAGCAGACGCGGCGGGAGTGATACGCAGTATTTT
cdr3_aa: CASRRGGSDTQYF
j_call: TRBJ2-3
v_call: TRBV7-9
d_call: TRBD2
clone_size: -

cdr3_nt: TGTGCCAGCTCACCACCTGGCAGGAGTAAAAACATTCAGTACTTC
cdr3_aa: CASSPPGRSKNIQYF
j_call: TRBJ2-4
v_call: TRBV18
d_call: -
clone_size: -

cdr3_nt: TGCAGCGTAGGGACTAGCGCTACCTCCTACAATGAGCAGTTCTTC
cdr3_aa: CSVGTSATSYNEQFF
j_call: TRBJ2-1
v_call: TRBV29-1
d_call: TRBD2
clone_size: -

cdr3_nt: TGTGCCTGGAGCCAGACTAGCGTTGACAATGAGCAGTTCTTC
cdr3_aa: CAWSQTSVDNEQFF
j_call: TRBJ2-1
v_call: TRBV30
d_call: TRBD2
clone_size: -

cdr3_nt: TGCAGTGCTAGACCTCCGGGACTAGCGGGAGGAGAGACCCAGTACTTC
cdr3_aa: CSARPPGLAGGETQYF
j_call: TRBJ2-5
v_call: TRBV20-1
d_call: TRBD2
clone_size: -

cdr3_nt: TGTGCCAGCAGTGTTGGGTATGAGCAGTTCTTC
cdr3_aa: CASSVGYEQFF
j_call: TRBJ2-1
v_call: TRBV25-1
d_call: -
clone_size: -

cdr3_nt: TGCGCCAGCAGCCCCGTTGGGACAGGAGCTAACTATGGCTACACCTTC
cdr3_aa: CASSPVGTGANYGYTF
j_call: TRBJ1-2
v_call: TRBV4-1
d_call: TRBD1
clone_size: -

cdr3_nt: TGTGCCAGCAAGGCTAGCGGGAACAATGAGCAGTTCTTC
cdr3_aa: CASKASGNNEQFF
j_call: TRBJ2-1
v_call: TRBV3-1
d_call: TRBD2
clone_size: once

cdr3_nt: TGTGCCACCGAACAGGGGGCGCACGGAAACACCATATATTTT
cdr3_aa: CATEQGAHGNTIYF
j_call: TRBJ1-3
v_call: TRBV10-3
d_call: TRBD1
clone_size: -

cdr3_nt: TGTGCCAGCAGTTTACCACGGCGGGACGTGGAGACCCAGTACTTC
cdr3_aa: CASSLPRRDVETQYF
j_call: TRBJ2-5
v_call: TRBV28
d_call: -
clone_size: -

cdr3_nt: TGTGCCAGCTCACCACGTCAAGTTAATTTGAACACCGGGGAGCTGTTTTTT
cdr3_aa: CASSPRQVNLNTGELFF
j_call: TRBJ2-2
v_call: TRBV18
d_call: -
clone_size: -

cdr3_nt: TGTGCCAGCAGCTTGGACAGGGGAGTCGAGCAGTACTTC
cdr3_aa: CASSLDRGVEQYF
j_call: TRBJ2-7
v_call: TRBV5-6
d_call: TRBD1
clone_size: -

cdr3_nt: TGCAGCGTTGTGGGGGGACAGGGATCCACTGAAGCTTTCTTT
cdr3_aa: CSVVGGQGSTEAFF
j_call: TRBJ1-1
v_call: TRBV29-1
d_call: TRBD1
clone_size: -

cdr3_nt: TGTGCCAGCGTTGGACAGGCCGCTGGTGGCTACACCTTC
cdr3_aa: CASVGQAAGGYTF
j_call: TRBJ1-2
v_call: TRBV3-1
d_call: TRBD1
clone_size: -

cdr3_nt: TGTGCCTCTTCAAAGATAGGGGCCGATGGCTACACCTTC
cdr3_aa: CASSKIGADGYTF
j_call: TRBJ1-2
v_call: TRBV10-3
d_call: -
clone_size: -

cdr3_nt: TGTGCCAGCAGCCCCTACGGGGCTGGGGCCAACGTCCTGACTTTC
cdr3_aa: CASSPYGAGANVLTF
j_call: TRBJ2-6
v_call: TRBV7-2
d_call: -
clone_size: -

cdr3_nt: TGTGCCAGTACCATTAGGACAGGGAGGGAGCAGCCCCAGCATTTT
cdr3_aa: CASTIRTGREQPQHF
j_call: TRBJ1-5
v_call: TRBV19
d_call: TRBD1
clone_size: -

cdr3_nt: TGTGCCACCAGCAGACAGGGCGGGGCCCTCACCGGGGAGCTGTTTTTT
cdr3_aa: CATSRQGGALTGELFF
j_call: TRBJ2-2
v_call: TRBV15
d_call: -
clone_size: -

cdr3_nt: TGTGCCAGCAGCTTCAGGACAGGGGAGGGGAACAATGAGCAGTTCTTC
cdr3_aa: CASSFRTGEGNNEQFF
j_call: TRBJ2-1
v_call: TRBV7-8
d_call: TRBD1
clone_size: -

cdr3_nt: TGCGCCAGCAGCCCGGGAGGCGGTAAAGAGACCCAGTACTTC
cdr3_aa: CASSPGGGKETQYF
j_call: TRBJ2-5
v_call: TRBV5-1
d_call: TRBD2
clone_size: -

cdr3_nt: TGTGCCAGTAGTATAGACGGGACAGGGGCCCGTGGTGGGGCCAACGTCCTGACTTTC
cdr3_aa: CASSIDGTGARGGANVLTF
j_call: TRBJ2-6
v_call: TRBV19
d_call: TRBD1
clone_size: -

cdr3_nt: TGCAGTGCTAGGGACAGCAGCTCTGGAAACACCATATATTTT
cdr3_aa: CSARDSSSGNTIYF
j_call: TRBJ1-3
v_call: TRBV20-1
d_call: -
clone_size: -

cdr3_nt: TGTGCCAGCTCACCACCGGAACAGGGGGCGCAGGGCGGCTACACCTTC
cdr3_aa: CASSPPEQGAQGGYTF
j_call: TRBJ1-2
v_call: TRBV18
d_call: TRBD1
clone_size: -

cdr3_nt: TGTGCCAGCAGTGACCGGGACAATAACTATGGCTACACCTTC
cdr3_aa: CASSDRDNNYGYTF
j_call: TRBJ1-2
v_call: TRBV6-5
d_call: -
clone_size: -

cdr3_nt: TGTGCCAGCAGCTTTCTGGGGGCAAGCAATCAGCCCCAGCATTTT
cdr3_aa: CASSFLGASNQPQHF
j_call: TRBJ1-5
v_call: TRBV11-1
d_call: -
clone_size: -

cdr3_nt: TGTGCCACCTGGGGGGCAGGGACTGGCGAGCAGTACTTC
cdr3_aa: CATWGAGTGEQYF
j_call: TRBJ2-7
v_call: TRBV2
d_call: -
clone_size: -

cdr3_nt: TGTGCCAGCAGTTTTTCCAGTTCTACCGGGGAGCTGTTTTTT
cdr3_aa: CASSFSSSTGELFF
j_call: TRBJ2-2
v_call: TRBV6-6
d_call: -
clone_size: -

cdr3_nt: TGCGCCAGCAGCTTGCCGGGCCCAGGGGGCTCTGGGGCCAACGTCCTGACTTTC
cdr3_aa: CASSLPGPGGSGANVLTF
j_call: TRBJ2-6
v_call: TRBV5-1
d_call: TRBD1
clone_size: few

cdr3_nt: TGTGCCAGCTTCAAGGCAACAGGTGCACTAAATCAGCCCCAGCATTTT
cdr3_aa: CASFKATGALNQPQHF
j_call: TRBJ1-5
v_call: TRBV6-1
d_call: -
clone_size: -

cdr3_nt: TGTGCCACCAGCGATTGGGGTCAGCCCCAGCATTTT
cdr3_aa: CATSDWGQPQHF
j_call: TRBJ1-5
v_call: TRBV24-1
d_call: -
clone_size: -

cdr3_nt: TGTGCCAGCAGGGGGACTAGCCGTATCGATGAGCAGTTCTTC
cdr3_aa: CASRGTSRIDEQFF
j_call: TRBJ2-1
v_call: TRBV12-3/TRBV12-4
d_call: TRBD2
clone_size: -

cdr3_nt: TGTGCCAGTCGAACAGGGGACACTGAAGCTTTCTTT
cdr3_aa: CASRTGDTEAFF
j_call: TRBJ1-1
v_call: TRBV25-1
d_call: TRBD1
clone_size: -

cdr3_nt: TGTGCCAGCAGCTTAGGGGGACGGTATAGCAATCAGCCCCAGCATTTT
cdr3_aa: CASSLGGRYSNQPQHF
j_call: TRBJ1-5
v_call: TRBV7-6
d_call: -
clone_size: -

cdr3_nt: TGTGCCAGCAGTTTGGCTGGGACGAGAGAAAAACTGTTTTTT
cdr3_aa: CASSLAGTREKLFF
j_call: TRBJ1-4
v_call: TRBV12-3/TRBV12-4
d_call: -
clone_size: -

cdr3_nt: TGTGCCAGCAGCTTAAATGAACAGGGTGCAACTAATGAAAAACTGTTTTTT
cdr3_aa: CASSLNEQGATNEKLFF
j_call: TRBJ1-4
v_call: TRBV7-8
d_call: -
clone_size: -

cdr3_nt: TGCGCCAGCAGTGAGTCGCGGGGACAGGGAAGAACTGAAGCTTTCTTT
cdr3_aa: CASSESRGQGRTEAFF
j_call: TRBJ1-1
v_call: TRBV10-1
d_call: TRBD1
clone_size: -

cdr3_nt: TGTGCCAGCACCACTGACCCTTCCGGGGCCAACGTCCTGACTTTC
cdr3_aa: CASTTDPSGANVLTF
j_call: TRBJ2-6
v_call: TRBV7-2
d_call: -
clone_size: -

cdr3_nt: TGTGCCAGCAGCCAATGGCAGGGATCCCAAGAGACCCAGTACTTC
cdr3_aa: CASSQWQGSQETQYF
j_call: TRBJ2-5
v_call: TRBV16
d_call: -
clone_size: -

cdr3_nt: TGTGCCAGCAGCCTCTCCCCCGTCTATGGCTACACCTTC
cdr3_aa: CASSLSPVYGYTF
j_call: TRBJ1-2
v_call: TRBV4-2
d_call: -
clone_size: -

cdr3_nt: TGCAGTGCTAGAAGACGGGAGGGCGAGCAGTACTTC
cdr3_aa: CSARRREGEQYF
j_call: TRBJ2-7
v_call: TRBV20-1
d_call: TRBD2
clone_size: -

cdr3_nt: TGCGCCAGCAGCTTGGATAGCAGGGGATATGGCTACACCTTC
cdr3_aa: CASSLDSRGYGYTF
j_call: TRBJ1-2
v_call: TRBV5-1
d_call: -
clone_size: -

cdr3_nt: TGTGCCAGCAGCTTGGCAGGGAACAATCAGCCCCAGCATTTT
cdr3_aa: CASSLAGNNQPQHF
j_call: TRBJ1-5
v_call: TRBV5-4
d_call: -
clone_size: -

cdr3_nt: TGTGCCAGCTCCATGGGGGGGCCGGTCACTGAAGCTTTCTTT
cdr3_aa: CASSMGGPVTEAFF
j_call: TRBJ1-1
v_call: TRBV18
d_call: -
clone_size: -

cdr3_nt: TGTGCCACCCAAAGCGGAGGAATGAACACTGAAGCTTTCTTT
cdr3_aa: CATQSGGMNTEAFF
j_call: TRBJ1-1
v_call: TRBV24-1
d_call: -
clone_size: -

cdr3_nt: TGTGCCATCTCAACCGGGGCCTCTGGAAACACCATATATTTT
cdr3_aa: CAISTGASGNTIYF
j_call: TRBJ1-3
v_call: TRBV19
d_call: -
clone_size: -

cdr3_nt: TGTGCCAGCAGCCAAGTCGGACAGGCGAACACTGAAGCTTTCTTT
cdr3_aa: CASSQVGQANTEAFF
j_call: TRBJ1-1
v_call: TRBV3-1
d_call: TRBD1
clone_size: -

cdr3_nt: TGTGCCAGCTCACCAATGGGGGATCAGCCCCAGCATTTT
cdr3_aa: CASSPMGDQPQHF
j_call: TRBJ1-5
v_call: TRBV18
d_call: -
clone_size: few

cdr3_nt: TGTGCCAGCACCGGGGTCTCCACAGATACGCAGTATTTT
cdr3_aa: CASTGVSTDTQYF
j_call: TRBJ2-3
v_call: TRBV2
d_call: -
clone_size: -

cdr3_nt: TGTGCCAGCAGTCCGGGAGGTGGCGCAGATACGCAGTATTTT
cdr3_aa: CASSPGGGADTQYF
j_call: TRBJ2-3
v_call: TRBV6-6
d_call: TRBD2
clone_size: -